What follows describes a single TCR beta chain. Germline CDR1 is SGDLS and CDR2 is YYNGEE. The CDR3 contains 14 residues. Deletions cut 0 bases from V and 5 bases from J, with 11 bases between. These data come from a study of blood T cell repertoires in COVID-19. Study overall: The United States, Italy and Spain were the sources of the acute and convalescent COVID-19 samples. T cells, B-cell-depleted T cells, or PBMCs provided the cDNA or gDNA that served as material.

Authors' methods: The authors estimated nucleated cell counts from reference gene primer amplification. Only in-frame clones appear in the TCRdb table, and some are missing; sequencing was by immunoSEQ multiplex PCR. V and J calls and clone size are copied from that table; D and trimming were computed from the DNA. The table includes some 200,000 clones, roughly 90% detected once. This clonotype was sampled from a middle-aged woman with acute or convalescent COVID-19. The J gene is TRBJ1-1, the V gene TRBV9; possible D gene TRBD1, 6 bases. The sample comprised peripheral blood. The CDR3 sequence is CASSVGAGATEAFF. The CDR3 DNA is TGTGCCAGCAGCGTAGGGGCAGGGGCTACTGAAGCTTTCTTT. Full variable domain (remainder filled in from reference TRBV9 and TRBJ1-1): DSGVTQTPKHLITATGQRVTLRCSPRSGDLSVYWYQQSLDQGLQFLIQYYNGEERAKGNILERFSAQQFPDLHSELNLSSLELGDSALYFCASSVGAGATEAFFGQGTRLTVV.